A single sample is the source of the 9 T cell receptor beta chains below, sequenced in a study of beta chain features in type 1 diabetes. Sequenced material consisted of expressed TCRB transcripts (all of the isolated RNA was reverse transcribed). Measured with immunoSEQ multiplex PCR; TCRdb has only the in-frame clones, and not every one. The sample lists around 250,000 clones; about 70% were seen once. The material sequenced was naive CD4+ T cells from blood. All receptors come from a man younger than 40 in good health.

The chain joins TRBV2 to TRBJ2-7, with 11 bases lining up with TRBD2. The germline CDR1 and CDR2 sequences are SNHLY and FYNNEI. CDR3 length: 14 residues. After removal of 6 bases from V and 3 bases from J, the junction contained 4 bases not matched to a gene. The CDR3 region is CASRLAGAIYEQYF. CDR3 bases: TGTGCCAGCAGACTAGCGGGAGCCATCTACGAGCAGTACTTC.

J is TRBJ1-5 and V is TRBV29-1; TRBD1 might be the D (5 bases). V dropped 4 bases and J dropped 5 bases, with 12 bases sitting between them. CDR3 length equals 13 residues. The V gene's germline CDR1 is SQVTM and CDR2 ANQGSEA. The CDR3 region has the DNA TGCAGCGTTGCTGGGCAGGGTGATCAGCCCCAGCATTTT. It yields the protein CSVAGQGDQPQHF.

This chain links TRBV9 with TRBJ2-3; a weak D match, TRBD2 (5 bases). This CDR3 is 14 amino acids long. V lost 0 bases to trimming and J lost 2 bases, with 7 bases between them. Germline V CDR1 and CDR2: SGDLS, YYNGEE. CDR3 residues: CASSVEAATDTQYF. The CDR3 DNA follows: TGTGCCAGCAGCGTAGAAGCGGCCACAGATACGCAGTATTTT.

This clone was seen once. The chain joins TRBV30 to TRBJ2-2; no firm D call. Trimming left V 2 bases short and J 4 bases short, with 5 bases between. Germline loops: CDR1 GTSNPN, CDR2 SVGIG (reference sequence). This CDR3 comprises 12 residues. As DNA, the CDR3 is TGTGCCTGGAGTCGAATCACCGGGGAGCTGTTTTTT. It specifies CAWSRITGELFF.

The chain combines TRBV30 with TRBJ2-6; D possibly corresponds to TRBD1 (6 bases). Between the trimmed V and J ends, which lost 4 bases and 0 bases, there was a span of 19 bases. CDR1 and CDR2 from the germline V gene are GTSNPN and SVGIG (reference sequence). This CDR3 has 18 residues. The chain's CDR3 is CAWIPGHPRGSGANVLTF. In DNA form, the CDR3 reads TGTGCCTGGATCCCGGGACACCCTCGCGGCTCTGGGGCCAACGTCCTGACTTTC.

The rearrangement uses TRBV20-1 and TRBJ1-2, with D unresolved. CDR1 is DFQATT and CDR2 is SNEGSKA in the germline V gene (reference sequence). Trimming pared 5 bases from V and 5 bases from J, leaving 9 bases between. The CDR3 runs 11 residues. The CDR3 coding sequence is TGCAGTGCTCGCCAGATTTATGGCTACACCTTC. Its protein product is CSARQIYGYTF.

This clone was seen only a few times. The CDR3 region has the DNA TGCAGCGTTGAAAAGTCTCAAGAGACCCAGTACTTC. Amino acid sequence: CSVEKSQETQYF. The chain employs TRBV29-1 and TRBJ2-5; unclear D gene. V lost 2 bases, J lost 2 bases, and 6 bases lay in between. This CDR3 has 12 amino acids. CDR1 and CDR2 from the germline V gene are SQVTM and ANQGSEA.

This clone appeared a few times. The rearrangement links TRBV2 to TRBJ2-3; D gene uncertain. The ends were cut back, 5 bases at V and 2 bases at J, with 14 bases in the middle. Germline V lookup: CDR1 SNHLY, CDR2 FYNNEI. The CDR3 contains 15 residues. CDR3 sequence (DNA): TGTGCCAGCAGTACCGTCTGGCAGAACACAGATACGCAGTATTTT. Translating gives CASSTVWQNTDTQYF.

CDR3 in DNA: TGCGCCAGCAGCAGGGGGCAAGAGACCCAGTACTTC. It translates to CASSRGQETQYF. The rearrangement links TRBV5-1 to TRBJ2-5; possible D gene TRBD1, 6 bases. The V gene's germline CDR1 is SGHRS and CDR2 YFSETQ. This CDR3 has 12 amino acids. Trimming pared 4 bases from V and 2 bases from J, leaving 6 bases between.